These T cell receptor beta chains were read from a single sample in a study of control samples from healthy donors and cancer patients. Assay used: immunoSEQ multiplex PCR; TCRdb lists only in-frame clones, some missing. The sample consists of about 50,000 clones, about 95% of them appearing once. Material for sequencing was blood. The source is a man in his thirties or forties in good health. Each CDR3 is given with its conserved first and last residue. D genes are given only for firm matches. Some rows mark clone size as missing; the rest say once, few, many or name a class of expanded clone.

size	D	V	J	CDR3	DNA
.	TRBD2	TRBV11-3	TRBJ2-7	CASSSGGRYEQYF	TGTGCCAGCAGCTCGGGGGGACGATACGAGCAGTACTTC
few	TRBD2	TRBV6-5	TRBJ2-4	CATREGPAKNIQYF	TGTGCCACGCGGGAGGGGCCAGCCAAAAACATTCAGTACTTC
few	.	TRBV6-5	TRBJ2-7	CAGAVGAVGEQYF	TGTGCCGGCGCCGTAGGGGCCGTGGGGGAGCAGTACTTC
.	.	TRBV6-5	TRBJ1-2	CASASGSLNYGYTF	TGTGCCAGCGCATCGGGCAGCCTTAACTATGGCTACACCTTC
.	.	TRBV15	TRBJ1-2	CATSRIYQGGYTF	TGTGCCACCAGCAGAATTTACCAGGGGGGCTACACCTTC
.	.	TRBV2	TRBJ2-7	CASRYRAYEQYF	TGTGCCAGCAGATACCGGGCCTACGAGCAGTACTTC
.	.	TRBV30	TRBJ2-7	CAWDRGESSYEQYF	TGTGCCTGGGATAGGGGTGAGAGCTCCTACGAGCAGTACTTC
.	.	TRBV5-1	TRBJ1-6	CASKEQGSVYNSPLHF	TGCGCCAGCAAAGAACAGGGTAGCGTTTATAATTCACCCCTCCACTTT
.	.	TRBV19	TRBJ1-5	CASRPGTHSNQPQHF	TGTGCCAGTAGGCCCGGGACCCATAGCAATCAGCCCCAGCATTTT
.	.	TRBV27	TRBJ1-5	CASSLKGQPQHF	TGTGCCAGCAGTCTTAAGGGGCAGCCCCAGCATTTT
.	TRBD1	TRBV10-3	TRBJ1-1	CAISEQGQGNTEAFF	TGTGCCATCAGTGAGCAAGGACAGGGGAACACTGAAGCTTTCTTT
.	.	TRBV6-5	TRBJ1-2	CASSYSRGWYGYTF	TGTGCCAGCAGTTACTCAAGGGGATGGTATGGCTACACCTTC
.	.	TRBV5-4	TRBJ2-1	CASSLMVVGRPVEQFF	TGTGCCAGCAGCCTAATGGTGGTGGGGAGGCCTGTTGAGCAGTTCTTC
.	.	TRBV28	TRBJ2-5	CASQGGFQETQYF	TGTGCCAGCCAGGGAGGCTTCCAAGAGACCCAGTACTTC
.	TRBD1	TRBV7-9	TRBJ1-6	CASSPTGGDNSPLHF	TGTGCCAGCAGCCCCACAGGGGGCGACAATTCACCCCTCCACTTT
.	TRBD2	TRBV27	TRBJ2-7	CASSLVTSGGRDEQYF	TGTGCCAGCAGTTTAGTGACTAGCGGGGGGAGGGACGAGCAGTACTTC
once	.	TRBV5-1	TRBJ1-1	CASTLGGRTEAFF	TGCGCCAGCACCTTGGGGGGCCGCACTGAAGCTTTCTTT
.	TRBD2	TRBV24-1	TRBJ2-1	CATRTSGNPEQFF	TGTGCCACCAGGACTAGCGGGAATCCTGAGCAGTTCTTC
.	.	TRBV5-1	TRBJ2-1	CASSLGGNEQFF	TGCGCCAGCAGCTTGGGAGGAAATGAGCAGTTCTTC
.	.	TRBV19	TRBJ2-5	CASRPDQYGETQYF	TGTGCCAGTAGACCAGATCAGTACGGAGAGACCCAGTACTTC
.	TRBD1	TRBV7-2	TRBJ2-3	CASSPQGGLTDTQYF	TGTGCCAGCAGCCCACAGGGGGGCCTCACAGATACGCAGTATTTT
.	.	TRBV19	TRBJ1-1	CASSAGGEAFF	TGTGCCAGTAGTGCTGGAGGTGAAGCTTTCTTT
.	.	TRBV29-1	TRBJ2-1	CSVATYNEQFF	TGCAGCGTTGCCACCTACAATGAGCAGTTCTTC
.	TRBD1	TRBV30	TRBJ1-1	CAWRLLGQGVFTEAFF	TGTGCCTGGCGCCTCCTGGGACAGGGAGTTTTCACTGAAGCTTTCTTT
.	.	TRBV5-1	TRBJ2-6	CASSDRTVVAGANVLTF	TGCGCCAGCAGCGACCGGACAGTTGTGGCTGGGGCCAACGTCCTGACTTTC
.	.	TRBV30	TRBJ2-1	CAWSADSSSYNEQFF	TGTGCCTGGAGTGCGGACTCCAGCTCCTACAATGAGCAGTTCTTC
.	.	TRBV6-1	TRBJ1-1	CASSEARRNTEAFF	TGTGCCAGCAGTGAAGCGAGGCGGAACACTGAAGCTTTCTTT
.	.	TRBV28	TRBJ2-7	CASSSAFGKPYEQYF	TGTGCCAGCAGTTCTGCCTTTGGGAAGCCCTACGAGCAGTACTTC
.	.	TRBV6-2/TRBV6-3	TRBJ1-1	CASSYQSRSTEAFF	TGTGCCAGCAGTTATCAGTCCAGGAGCACTGAAGCTTTCTTT
.	TRBD1	TRBV7-9	TRBJ2-7	CASSSITDRATYEQYF	TGTGCCAGCAGCTCGATAACGGACAGGGCTACCTACGAGCAGTACTTC
.	TRBD1	TRBV18	TRBJ2-3	CASSPQGSQGFTDTQYF	TGTGCCAGCTCACCACAGGGGTCACAGGGGTTCACAGATACGCAGTATTTT
.	.	TRBV19	TRBJ1-1	CASSIATTEAFF	TGTGCCAGTAGTATAGCAACCACTGAAGCTTTCTTT
.	TRBD2	TRBV9	TRBJ2-5	CASSLGAGGTPGETQYF	TGTGCCAGCAGCCTCGGGGCGGGGGGAACCCCGGGAGAGACCCAGTACTTC
.	TRBD1	TRBV3-1/TRBV3-2	TRBJ1-1	CASSYGQAEAFF	TGTGCCAGCAGCTACGGACAGGCTGAAGCTTTCTTT
.	.	TRBV6-5	TRBJ1-5	CASKRRAEQPQHF	TGTGCCAGCAAAAGGAGGGCGGAGCAGCCCCAGCATTTT
.	.	TRBV25-1	TRBJ1-3	CASSESQGRSGNTIYF	TGTGCCAGCAGTGAATCCCAGGGGCGCTCTGGAAACACCATATATTTT
.	.	TRBV11-2	TRBJ2-1	CASSLASLRIANEQFF	TGTGCCAGCAGCTTAGCTTCGCTCCGGATTGCTAATGAGCAGTTCTTC
once	.	TRBV19	TRBJ1-2	CASSIGAGNYGYTF	TGTGCCAGTAGTATAGGGGCAGGCAACTATGGCTACACCTTC
.	.	TRBV29-1	TRBJ1-1	CSVPKNTEAFF	TGCAGCGTTCCGAAGAACACTGAAGCTTTCTTT
.	.	TRBV6-5	TRBJ2-7	CASSTLPEEQYF	TGTGCCAGCAGTACCCTCCCGGAGGAGCAGTACTTC
once	.	TRBV10-3	TRBJ1-1	CAITRQINTEAFF	TGTGCCATCACAAGACAGATCAACACTGAAGCTTTCTTT
few	.	TRBV24-1	TRBJ1-2	CATSDLSYGYTF	TGTGCCACCAGTGATTTAAGCTATGGCTACACCTTC
.	.	TRBV27	TRBJ1-1	CASSLGTPNTEAFF	TGTGCCAGCAGCCTTGGCACCCCGAACACTGAAGCTTTCTTT
.	.	TRBV20-1	TRBJ1-1	CSARPNNGAFF	TGCAGTGCTAGACCAAATAATGGAGCTTTCTTT
.	TRBD2	TRBV24-1	TRBJ2-1	CATSDLSSGLYNEQFF	TGTGCCACCAGTGATTTATCTAGCGGGTTATACAATGAGCAGTTCTTC
.	.	TRBV3-1/TRBV3-2	TRBJ2-5	CASSQRGEETQYF	TGTGCCAGCAGCCAAAGGGGGGAAGAGACCCAGTACTTC
.	TRBD1	TRBV29-1	TRBJ2-1	CSVVLPGQGSYNEQFF	TGCAGCGTCGTCCTACCGGGACAGGGTTCTTACAATGAGCAGTTCTTC
.	.	TRBV7-2	TRBJ1-3	CASSPPNSIGNTIYF	TGTGCCAGCAGCCCGCCGAACAGTATTGGAAACACCATATATTTT
.	TRBD1	TRBV5-1	TRBJ2-2	CASSHHRTGMNTGELFF	TGCGCCAGCAGCCACCACCGGACAGGAATGAACACCGGGGAGCTGTTTTTT
.	TRBD1	TRBV18	TRBJ2-7	CASFRDSSSYEQYF	TGTGCCAGCTTCCGGGACAGTAGCTCCTACGAGCAGTACTTC
once	TRBD1	TRBV6-1	TRBJ1-3	CASSDRGLTGNTIYF	TGTGCCAGCAGTGACAGGGGGTTAACTGGAAACACCATATATTTT
.	.	TRBV6-2/TRBV6-3	TRBJ1-1	CASSLTGTEAFF	TGTGCCAGCAGCCTAACGGGTACCGAAGCTTTCTTT
.	TRBD1	TRBV9	TRBJ1-1	CASSVDDRGNTEAFF	TGTGCCAGCAGCGTAGATGACAGGGGCAACACTGAAGCTTTCTTT
.	TRBD2	TRBV5-1	TRBJ2-2	CASSLTTSGALTGELFF	TGCGCCAGCAGCTTGACTACTAGCGGAGCCCTCACCGGGGAGCTGTTTTTT
.	TRBD1	TRBV5-1	TRBJ2-2	CASSLGLGTGANTGELFF	TGCGCCAGCAGCTTGGGTCTCGGGACAGGGGCGAACACCGGGGAGCTGTTTTTT
.	.	TRBV5-1	TRBJ1-2	CASSLQGSPSGGYTF	TGCGCCAGCAGCTTGCAGGGGTCCCCTTCGGGAGGCTACACCTTC
once	.	TRBV19	TRBJ1-5	CASKEDSNQPQHF	TGTGCCAGTAAAGAGGACAGTAATCAGCCCCAGCATTTT